Following are 23 T cell receptor beta chains from one sample sequenced in a study of blood T cell repertoires in COVID-19. Data came from immunoSEQ multiplex PCR; TCRdb stores just in-frame clones and leaves some out. Among about 85,000 clones, 84% were seen once, and the ten largest hold less than 15%. Specimen: peripheral blood. The receptors come from a human donor in a cohort sampled during active COVID-19.

In this sample, this clone turned up a few times. V and J are TRBV5-1 and TRBJ2-7; 9 bases fit TRBD2. Germline CDR1 SGHRS, CDR2 YFSETQ. V shed 5 bases and J 2 bases; nucleotides not matched to a gene: 8. The CDR3 spans 15 residues. The CDR3 here is CASRTNSGGPYEQYF. CDR3 DNA: TGCGCCAGCAGAACTAACAGCGGGGGGCCCTACGAGCAGTACTTC.

V usage is TRBV3-1 (or the pseudogene TRBV3-2) and J usage is TRBJ2-7, with D possibly TRBD2 on 5 matching bases. V shed 4 bases and J shed 2 bases, with 6 bases lying between them. Germline CDR1 and CDR2: LGHDT and YNNKEL (reference sequence). The CDR3 contains 12 residues. The CDR3 DNA reads TGTGCCAGCAGCCCGGGGACCTACGAGCAGTACTTC. Its translation: CASSPGTYEQYF.

The rearrangement links TRBV29-1 to TRBJ2-1; D is ambiguous. V dropped 7 bases and J dropped 0 bases, with 10 bases sitting between them. This CDR3 has 13 amino acids. The germline gives CDR1 SQVTM, CDR2 ANQGSEA. CDR3 in amino acids: CSARLSSYNEQFF. The CDR3 DNA reads as TGCAGCGCCCGCCTCAGCTCCTACAATGAGCAGTTCTTC.

The rearrangement joins TRBV6-5 to TRBJ1-2; D unresolved. Trimming took off 2 bases at V and 7 bases at J, with 17 bases between the two ends. This CDR3 is built from 15 residues. Germline CDR1 reads MNHEY; CDR2 reads SVGAGI. The CDR3 region is CASSYGLLDAGGYTF. CDR3 DNA sequence: TGTGCCAGCAGTTACGGACTCCTAGACGCGGGTGGCTACACCTTC.

Only a few counts were recorded for this clone. The chain uses TRBV6-5 and TRBJ1-4; D gene uncertain. Trimming left V 6 bases short and J 2 bases short, with 13 bases between. The CDR3 is 15 residues long. CDR1 is MNHEY, CDR2 SVGAGI, per germline. The CDR3 reads CASSPRGPTNEKLFF. Written as DNA, the CDR3 is TGTGCCAGCAGCCCCCGCGGTCCGACTAATGAAAAACTGTTTTTT.

For this clone: The sample contains more than one DNA sequence encoding this CDR3. The chain combines TRBV5-1 with TRBJ2-1, with TRBD1 identical over 11 bases. The CDR3 runs to 14 residues. Looked up from germline, CDR1 is SGHRS and CDR2 is YFSETQ. With 3 bases clipped from V and 6 bases from J, the junction kept 2 bases outside the gene matches. The CDR3 nucleotides read TGCGCCAGCAGCTCTGGGACAGGGGGCAATGAGCAGTTCTTC. It encodes CASSSGTGGNEQFF.

The chain is built from TRBV5-1 and TRBJ2-7; 8 bases agree with TRBD1. Germline CDR1 SGHRS, CDR2 YFSETQ. The CDR3 consists of 13 residues. With 2 bases clipped from V and 6 bases from J, the junction kept 4 bases outside the gene matches. CDR3 DNA: TGCGCCAGCAGCTTCGGACAGGGAGGCGAGCAGTACTTC. Its translation: CASSFGQGGEQYF.

The rearrangement links TRBV3-1 (or the pseudogene TRBV3-2) to TRBJ2-1; D might be TRBD2 (6 bases). The CDR3 sequence is 13 residues long. V lost 3 bases and J lost 3, with 6 bases in between. CDR1 is LGHDT, CDR2 YNNKEL, per germline (reference sequence). CDR3 sequence: CASSQRGYNEQFF. CDR3 coding DNA: TGTGCCAGCAGCCAGCGGGGCTACAATGAGCAGTTCTTC.

The chain couples TRBV9 to TRBJ2-7; D gene unclear. This CDR3 has 14 residues. Looked up from germline, CDR1 is SGDLS and CDR2 is YYNGEE. V lost 0 bases, J lost 4 bases, and 11 bases lay in between. The CDR3 reads CASSVGHLTYEQYF. The CDR3 DNA follows: TGTGCCAGCAGCGTAGGACACTTGACGTACGAGCAGTACTTC.

The gene calls are TRBV5-1 and TRBJ2-3, with D uncertain. CDR3 length: 15 amino acids. Trimming removed 0 bases at V and 4 bases at J, with 12 bases between. CDR1 and CDR2 from the germline V gene are SGHRS and YFSETQ. This CDR3 is CASSLVVQVPDTQYF. CDR3 DNA: TGCGCCAGCAGCTTGGTTGTGCAGGTTCCAGATACGCAGTATTTT.

Comments on this clone: The same CDR3 can be traced to other DNA sequences in this sample. V is TRBV7-3 and J is TRBJ2-1; 9 bases fit TRBD2. J lost 4 bases, V lost 0 bases, and 4 bases had no gene match. The CDR3 length is 16 residues. Germline CDR1 SGHTA, CDR2 FQGTGA. In DNA form, the CDR3 reads TGTGCCAGCAGCTTAACTTCTAGCGGGGCTTACAATGAGCAGTTCTTC. Translating it yields CASSLTSSGAYNEQFF.

The chain uses TRBV5-6 and TRBJ1-5, with D possibly matching TRBD1 (5 bases). This CDR3 has 15 residues. Trimming removed 4 bases from V and 0 bases from J, with 11 bases in between. CDR1 is SGHDT and CDR2 is YYEEEE in the germline V gene. CDR3: CASSMTEYSNQPQHF. For the CDR3, the DNA is TGTGCCAGCAGCATGACAGAGTATAGCAATCAGCCCCAGCATTTT.

The chain combines TRBV19 with TRBJ1-6; possible D gene TRBD1, 5 bases. Germline CDR1 reads LNHDA; CDR2 reads SQIVND (reference sequence). The V end lost 6 bases, the J end lost 9 bases, and 18 bases lay between the germline ends. The CDR3 is 15 residues long. CDR3 protein: CASSSPQGLGSPLHF. The CDR3, as DNA: TGTGCCAGTAGCAGCCCCCAGGGACTGGGTTCACCCCTCCACTTT.

The V and J genes are TRBV7-9 and TRBJ2-5; D perhaps matches TRBD2 (6 bases). Germline V gene sequence: CDR1 SEHNR, CDR2 FQNEAQ (reference sequence). V lost 0 bases, J lost 1 base, and 9 bases lay in between. This CDR3 comprises 15 residues. The CDR3 nucleotides read TGTGCCAGCAGCTTAGCCCTACTAGCCCAAGAGACCCAGTACTTC. This encodes CASSLALLAQETQYF.

The genes are TRBV6-2 or TRBV6-3 and TRBJ2-3; 11 nucleotides line up with TRBD2. Germline V gene sequence: CDR1 MNHEY, CDR2 SVGEGT. This CDR3 has 19 residues. Trimming at V came to 4 bases and at J to 2 bases, leaving 14 bases not matched to a gene. The CDR3 sequence: CASSFLGPGTSGFTDTQYF. CDR3 in DNA: TGTGCCAGCAGTTTTTTAGGGCCCGGGACTAGCGGATTCACAGATACGCAGTATTTT.

The rearrangement uses TRBV7-8 and TRBJ2-1, with 8 nucleotides matching TRBD2. This CDR3 contains 16 residues. V shed 7 bases, J shed 4 bases, and the junction held 12 bases outside the gene matches. Germline CDR1 and CDR2: SGHVS and FQNEAQ. The CDR3: CASTPAIAGNYNEQFF. CDR3 in DNA: TGTGCCAGCACCCCGGCCATAGCGGGGAATTACAATGAGCAGTTCTTC.

This sequence joins TRBV4-1 and TRBJ2-1, with D possibly TRBD1 on 6 matching bases. V was cut by 3 bases and J by 3 bases, with 12 bases left in between. The CDR3 consists of 15 residues. Germline CDR1 MGHRA, CDR2 YSYEKL. The CDR3 nucleotides read TGCGCCAGCAGCCACTCCGGGACAAGCTACAATGAGCAGTTCTTC. This translates into CASSHSGTSYNEQFF.

The chain is built from TRBV19 and TRBJ1-2; D possibly corresponds to TRBD1 (6 bases). Trimming shortened V by 6 bases and J by 5 bases, and 16 bases separated the two germline ends. The CDR3 length is 14 residues. The germline gives CDR1 LNHDA, CDR2 SQIVND (reference sequence). Here the CDR3 reads CASRRDTGVYGYTF. As DNA, the CDR3 is TGTGCCAGTAGGAGGGACACCGGCGTTTATGGCTACACCTTC.

DNA for the CDR3: TGTGCCAGCAGTTTTGGGCAGTATCGCTCTGGGGCCAACGTCCTGACTTTC. It codes for CASSFGQYRSGANVLTF. The chain couples TRBV27 to TRBJ2-6, with no clear D. CDR1 and CDR2 from the germline V gene are MNHEY and SMNVEV (reference sequence). The CDR3 is 17 amino acids. V gave up 3 bases and J gave up 0 bases, with 12 bases separating them.

V is TRBV5-1 and J is TRBJ2-3; TRBD1 matches 7 bases. Germline trimming cut 5 bases from V and 1 base from J; bases unmatched to any gene: 4. The germline V gene encodes CDR1 SGHRS and CDR2 YFSETQ. The CDR3 runs to 14 residues. The CDR3 here is CASRTGPGTDTQYF. As DNA, the CDR3 is TGCGCCAGCAGGACAGGGCCGGGCACAGATACGCAGTATTTT.

The chain carries TRBV2 and TRBJ2-7; TRBD1 matches 8 bases. V lost 5 bases, J lost 4 bases, and 13 bases stayed unmatched. This CDR3 comprises 16 residues. Germline assignment: CDR1 SNHLY and CDR2 FYNNEI. The CDR3 nucleotides are TGTGCCAGCAGTCGAGGGGCCGGACAGGGCATGTACGAGCAGTACTTC. Its translation: CASSRGAGQGMYEQYF.

The V and J genes are TRBV4-2 and TRBJ1-1; 8 positions match TRBD1. CDR3 length equals 14 residues. V lost 4 bases to trimming and J lost 4 bases; unmatched junction nucleotides: 5. In germline, CDR1 is LGHNA, CDR2 YNFKEQ. The CDR3 protein is CASSPRQGFTEAFF. The DNA of the CDR3 is TGTGCCAGCAGCCCCCGACAGGGGTTCACTGAAGCTTTCTTT.

The V gene is TRBV2, the J gene TRBJ2-7, with D possibly matching TRBD1 (5 bases). The germline V gene has CDR1 SNHLY and CDR2 FYNNEI. This CDR3 has 14 residues. Trimming removed 1 base from V and 6 bases from J, with 13 bases in between. The CDR3 region is CASSEGQGSFEQYF. The DNA for the CDR3 is TGTGCCAGCAGTGAAGGGCAGGGCAGCTTCGAGCAGTACTTC.